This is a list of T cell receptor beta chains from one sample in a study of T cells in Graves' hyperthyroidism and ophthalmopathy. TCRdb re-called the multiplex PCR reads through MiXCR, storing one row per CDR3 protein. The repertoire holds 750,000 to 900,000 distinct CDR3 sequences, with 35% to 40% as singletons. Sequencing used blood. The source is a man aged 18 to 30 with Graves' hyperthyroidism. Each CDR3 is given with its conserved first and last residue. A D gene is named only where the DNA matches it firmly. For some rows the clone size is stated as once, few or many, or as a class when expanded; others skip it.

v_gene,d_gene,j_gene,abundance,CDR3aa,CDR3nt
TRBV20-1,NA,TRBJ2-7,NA,CSARTSGRDGREQYF,TGCAGTGCTAGAACCTCGGGACGGGACGGGCGGGAGCAGTACTTC
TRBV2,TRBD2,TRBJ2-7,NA,CASSRGLAVRNEQYF,TGTGCCAGCAGTCGCGGACTAGCCGTGAGGAACGAGCAGTACTTC
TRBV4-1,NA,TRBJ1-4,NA,CASSDTTREKLFF,TGCGCCAGCAGCGATACAACGAGGGAAAAACTGTTTTTT
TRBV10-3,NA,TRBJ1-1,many,CAIRGVNTEAFF,TGTGCCATCAGAGGGGTGAACACTGAAGCTTTCTTT
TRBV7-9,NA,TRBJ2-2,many,CASRSRPTTGELFF,TGTGCCAGCAGGTCTCGCCCGACAACCGGGGAGCTGTTTTTT
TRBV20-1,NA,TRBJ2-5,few,CSGFWETQYF,TGCAGTGGGTTCTGGGAGACCCAGTACTTC
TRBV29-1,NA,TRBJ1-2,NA,CSARAGTANYGYTF,TGCAGCGCGAGAGCCGGGACGGCTAACTATGGCTACACCTTC
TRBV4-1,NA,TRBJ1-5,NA,CASSQDDSLANQPQHF,TGCGCCAGCAGCCAGGATGATTCCCTAGCCAATCAGCCCCAGCATTTT
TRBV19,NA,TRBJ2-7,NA,CASTVTGSHEQYF,TGTGCCAGCACTGTCACAGGCTCCCACGAGCAGTACTTC
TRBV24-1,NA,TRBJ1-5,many,CATNRDCEKIQPQHF,TGTGCCACCAACCGGGACTGTGAGAAGATTCAGCCCCAGCATTTT
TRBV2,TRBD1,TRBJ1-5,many,CASAADRDQPQHF,TGTGCCAGTGCGGCCGACAGGGATCAGCCCCAGCATTTT
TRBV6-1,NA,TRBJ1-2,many,CASTDRGYTF,TGTGCCAGCACGGATCGGGGCTACACCTTC
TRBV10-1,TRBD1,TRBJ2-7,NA,CASSECPGQGLIPPDYEQYF,TGCGCCAGCAGTGAGTGTCCGGGACAGGGCCTTATACCTCCTGATTACGAGCAGTACTTC
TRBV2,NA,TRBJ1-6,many,CASRRAIPPPLHF,TGTGCCAGCAGGCGGGCAATCCCTCCACCCCTCCACTTT
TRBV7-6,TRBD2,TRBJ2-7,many,CASSPGRTDIYEQYF,TGTGCCAGCAGCCCCGGGAGGACCGATATCTACGAGCAGTACTTC
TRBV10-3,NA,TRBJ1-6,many,CAIRGGSYNSPLHF,TGTGCCATCAGGGGTGGATCCTATAATTCACCCCTCCACTTT
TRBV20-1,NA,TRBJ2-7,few,CSALRQNVNEQYF,TGCAGTGCTCTCAGACAGAACGTCAACGAGCAGTACTTC
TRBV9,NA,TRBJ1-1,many,CASSPRLQMNTEAFF,TGTGCCAGCAGCCCCCGGTTACAGATGAACACTGAAGCTTTCTTT
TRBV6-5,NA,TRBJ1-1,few,CASRSSERAQAFF,TGTGCCAGCAGGTCTAGCGAGAGGGCTCAAGCTTTCTTT
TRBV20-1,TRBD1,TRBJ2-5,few,CSPRRDRVQETQYF,TGCAGTCCTAGGAGGGACAGGGTTCAAGAGACCCAGTACTTC
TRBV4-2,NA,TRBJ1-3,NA,CASSQDTRSGNTIYF,TGTGCCAGCAGCCAGGATACCCGATCTGGAAACACCATATATTTT
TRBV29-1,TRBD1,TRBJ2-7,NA,CSVVGGQEPYEQYF,TGCAGCGTTGTCGGGGGACAGGAGCCCTACGAGCAGTACTTC
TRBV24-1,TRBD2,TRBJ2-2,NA,CASSDRTSGRGVTGELFF,TGTGCCAGCAGCGATCGGACTAGCGGGAGAGGGGTGACCGGGGAGCTGTTTTTT
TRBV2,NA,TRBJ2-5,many,CASSGYQETQYF,TGTGCCAGCAGTGGCTATCAAGAGACCCAGTACTTC
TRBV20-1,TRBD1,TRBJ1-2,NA,CSAPLLTGQGNYGYTF,TGCAGTGCTCCTCTCCTAACGGGACAGGGGAACTATGGCTACACCTTC